The text below deals with one TCR beta chain. The data are from a study of blood T cell repertoires in COVID-19. Turning to the study itself: Acute and convalescent COVID-19 specimens originated in the United States, Italy and Spain. Sample material is recorded as cDNA or gDNA derived from T cells, B-cell-depleted T cells, or PBMCs.

The ends were cut back, 3 bases at V and 8 bases at J, with 8 bases in the middle. The germline V gene encodes CDR1 GTSNPN and CDR2 SVGIG (reference sequence). This CDR3 has 11 residues. As processed by the authors: It was from reference gene primer amplification that nucleated cell counts were estimated. The table came from immunoSEQ multiplex PCR; TCRdb's copy has only in-frame clones and leaves some out. V and J calls and clone size are copied from that table; D and trimming were computed from the DNA. The table has 250,000 or so clones, roughly 87% seen once. The V and J genes are TRBV30 and TRBJ2-1; TRBD2 is a possible D gene (6 bases). The receptor was derived from a woman aged 25 to 39 with acute or convalescent COVID-19. Sequences were obtained from peripheral blood. CDR3 coding DNA: TGTGCCTGGAGGGGGGAGGATGAGCAGTTCTTC. It yields the protein CAWRGEDEQFF.